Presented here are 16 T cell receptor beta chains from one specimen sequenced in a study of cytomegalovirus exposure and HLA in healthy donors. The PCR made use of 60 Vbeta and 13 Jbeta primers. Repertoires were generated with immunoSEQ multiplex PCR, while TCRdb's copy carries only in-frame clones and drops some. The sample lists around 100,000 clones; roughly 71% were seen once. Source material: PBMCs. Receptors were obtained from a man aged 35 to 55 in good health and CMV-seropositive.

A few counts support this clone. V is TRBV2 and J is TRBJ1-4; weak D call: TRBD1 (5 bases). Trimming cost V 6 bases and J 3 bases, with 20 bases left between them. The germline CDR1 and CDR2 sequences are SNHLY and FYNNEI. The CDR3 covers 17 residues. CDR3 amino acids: CASSIRPGDRANEKLFF. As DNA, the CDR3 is TGTGCCAGCAGCATCCGGCCGGGGGATAGGGCTAATGAAAAACTGTTTTTT.

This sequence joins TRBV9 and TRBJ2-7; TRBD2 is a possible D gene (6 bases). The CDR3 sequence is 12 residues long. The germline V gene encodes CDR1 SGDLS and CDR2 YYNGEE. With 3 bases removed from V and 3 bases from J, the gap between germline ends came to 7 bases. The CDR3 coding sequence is TGTGCCAGCAGCGAGGAGGGCTACGAGCAGTACTTC. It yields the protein CASSEEGYEQYF.

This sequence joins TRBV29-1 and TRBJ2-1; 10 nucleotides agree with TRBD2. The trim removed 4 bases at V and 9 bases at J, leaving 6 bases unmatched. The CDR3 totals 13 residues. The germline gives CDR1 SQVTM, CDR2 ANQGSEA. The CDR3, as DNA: TGCAGCGTTGGGCAGCGGGAGGGTGGTGAGCAGTTCTTC. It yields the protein CSVGQREGGEQFF.

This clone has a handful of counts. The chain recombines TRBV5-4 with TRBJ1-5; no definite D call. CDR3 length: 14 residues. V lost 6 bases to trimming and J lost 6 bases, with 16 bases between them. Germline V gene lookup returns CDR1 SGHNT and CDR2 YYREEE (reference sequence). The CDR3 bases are TGTGCCAGCACTCCCCATATCTTCAGTCAGCCCCAGCATTTT. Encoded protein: CASTPHIFSQPQHF.

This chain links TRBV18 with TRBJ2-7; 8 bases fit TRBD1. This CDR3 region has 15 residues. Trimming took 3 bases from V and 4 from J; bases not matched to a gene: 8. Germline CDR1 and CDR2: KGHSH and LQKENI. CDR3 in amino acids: CASSPDDRGGYEQYF. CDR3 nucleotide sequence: TGTGCCAGCTCACCCGATGACAGGGGAGGTTACGAGCAGTACTTC.

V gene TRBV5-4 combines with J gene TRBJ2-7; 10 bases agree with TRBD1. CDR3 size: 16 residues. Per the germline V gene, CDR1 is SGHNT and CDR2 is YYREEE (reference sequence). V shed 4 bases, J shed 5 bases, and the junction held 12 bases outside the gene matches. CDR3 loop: CASSPEVGQGIDEQYV. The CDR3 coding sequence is TGTGCCAGCAGCCCGGAAGTGGGACAGGGGATCGACGAGCAGTACGTC.

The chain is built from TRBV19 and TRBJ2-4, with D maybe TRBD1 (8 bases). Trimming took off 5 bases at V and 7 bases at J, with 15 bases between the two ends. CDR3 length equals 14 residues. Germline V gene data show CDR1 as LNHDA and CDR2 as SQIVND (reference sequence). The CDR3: CASSPGQGGNIQYF. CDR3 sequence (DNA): TGTGCCAGTAGTCCCGGACAGGGAGGGAACATTCAGTACTTC.

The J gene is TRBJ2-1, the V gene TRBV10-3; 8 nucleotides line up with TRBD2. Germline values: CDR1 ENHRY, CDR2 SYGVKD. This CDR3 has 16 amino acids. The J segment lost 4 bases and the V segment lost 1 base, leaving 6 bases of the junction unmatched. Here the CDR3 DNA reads TGTGCCATCAGTGAGTTCGGCGGGAGGATATACAATGAGCAGTTCTTC. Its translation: CAISEFGGRIYNEQFF.

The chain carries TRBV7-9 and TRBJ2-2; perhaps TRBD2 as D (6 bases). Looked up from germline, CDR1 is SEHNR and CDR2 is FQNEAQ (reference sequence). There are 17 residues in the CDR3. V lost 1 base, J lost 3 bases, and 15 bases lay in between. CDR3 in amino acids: CASSLGDGGIYTGELFF. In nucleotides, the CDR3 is TGTGCCAGCAGCTTAGGGGATGGCGGGATCTACACCGGGGAGCTGTTTTTT.

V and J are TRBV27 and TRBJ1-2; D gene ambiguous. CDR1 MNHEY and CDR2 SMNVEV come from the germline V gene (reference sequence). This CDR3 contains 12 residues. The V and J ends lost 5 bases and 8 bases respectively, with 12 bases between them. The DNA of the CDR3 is TGTGCCAGCAGTCGAGGGCTGGGGGGCTACACCTTC. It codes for CASSRGLGGYTF.

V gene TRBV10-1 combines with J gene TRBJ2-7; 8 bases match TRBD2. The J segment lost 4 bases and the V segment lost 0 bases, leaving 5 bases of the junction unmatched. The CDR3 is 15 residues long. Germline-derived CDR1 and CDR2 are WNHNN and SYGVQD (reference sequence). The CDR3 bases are TGCGCCAGCAGTGAGTCAACCAGCGGGAGTTACGAGCAGTACTTC. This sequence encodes CASSESTSGSYEQYF.

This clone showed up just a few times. CDR3 residues: CASSLVQGATDTQYF. CDR3 DNA: TGCGCCAGCAGCTTGGTTCAGGGGGCGACAGATACGCAGTATTTT. The J gene is TRBJ2-3, the V gene TRBV5-1, with TRBD1 matching over 8 bases. V trimming: 0 bases; J trimming: 3 bases; junction bases outside the gene matches: 3. Germline CDR1 and CDR2: SGHRS and YFSETQ. The CDR3 loop spans 15 amino acids.

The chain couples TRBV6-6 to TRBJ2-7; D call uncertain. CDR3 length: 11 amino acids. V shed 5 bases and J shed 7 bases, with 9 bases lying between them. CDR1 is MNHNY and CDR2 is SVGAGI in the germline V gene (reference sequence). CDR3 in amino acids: CASSQQREQYF. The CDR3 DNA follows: TGTGCCAGCAGTCAGCAGAGGGAGCAGTACTTC.

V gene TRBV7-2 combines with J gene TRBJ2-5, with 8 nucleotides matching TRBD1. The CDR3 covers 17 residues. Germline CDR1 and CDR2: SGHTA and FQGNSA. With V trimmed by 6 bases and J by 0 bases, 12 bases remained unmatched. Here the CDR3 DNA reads TGTGCCAGCAGTCGGCCAAACAGGGGGGAGTACCAAGAGACCCAGTACTTC. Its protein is CASSRPNRGEYQETQYF.

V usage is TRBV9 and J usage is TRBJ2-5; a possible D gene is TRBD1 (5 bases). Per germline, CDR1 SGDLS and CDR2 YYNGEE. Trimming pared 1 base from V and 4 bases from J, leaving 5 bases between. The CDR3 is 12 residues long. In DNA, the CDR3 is TGTGCCAGCAGCGTAAGGGGAGAGACCCAGTACTTC. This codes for CASSVRGETQYF.

The CDR3 loop reads CASSLGNRGLIAFF. In nucleotides, the CDR3 is TGTGCCAGCAGCTTAGGCAACAGGGGACTCATAGCTTTCTTT. The chain carries TRBV11-2 and TRBJ1-1; 7 bases are shared with TRBD1. Germline loops: CDR1 SGHAT, CDR2 FQNNGV. The CDR3 extends over 14 amino acids. With 1 base clipped from V and 10 bases from J, the junction kept 9 bases outside the gene matches.